This T cell receptor (beta chain) was sequenced in a study of cytomegalovirus exposure and HLA in healthy donors. Study-wide results and limits: When analyzed later, the rates of TCR association showed variation by HLA locus, with DRB1 the most and HLA-C the fewest. Rare sequences made up most TCRs, while some public TCRs were found in many donors. Reportedly, HLA-A and HLA-B alleles of most subjects were accurately predicted from TCR beta. Association with HLA alleles at 0.05 false discovery rate was found for 15,000 to 20,000 TCR beta sequences in a later analysis.

CDR1 is SGDLS, CDR2 YYNGEE, per germline. The ends lost 3 bases at V and 3 bases at J; junction bases unmatched: 9. The CDR3 length is 15 residues. With regard to this clone: Its antigen is not known.

The PCR had 60 Vbeta and 13 Jbeta primers. The protocol was immunoSEQ multiplex PCR, while the TCRdb copy is restricted to in-frame clones and leaves out a portion. The sample has about 140,000 clones, 66% seen once. This TCR came from a woman aged 60 to 75 in good health and CMV-seronegative. The gene calls are TRBV9 and TRBJ2-7, with 7 bases aligning to TRBD2. Sequencing input: PBMCs. CDR3 coding DNA: TGTGCCAGCAGCGCCAGCGGGGCTTCCGGCTACGAGCAGTACTTC. This sequence encodes CASSASGASGYEQYF.